The T cell receptor beta chain described here comes from a study of blood T cell repertoires in COVID-19. Clinical history reported by participants formed the basis on which cohorts were assigned. Deletions cut 1 base from V and 3 bases from J, with 16 bases between. The CDR3 contains 17 residues. Germline assignment: CDR1 SGHVS and CDR2 FNYEAQ. Repertoires were generated with immunoSEQ multiplex PCR, while TCRdb's copy carries only in-frame clones and drops some. The repertoire has 470,000 or so clones, approximately 90% of them found once; the top ten carry just under 2%. The specimen was PBMCs or T cells enriched from blood (not recorded which). The sequence came from a woman aged 18-29 years with acute COVID-19. The chain employs TRBV7-6 and TRBJ1-3; D remains ambiguous. CDR3 in DNA: TGTGCCAGCAGCTTAGAGGTCTTGGGTTCGGGTGGAAACACCATATATTTT. It specifies CASSLEVLGSGGNTIYF.